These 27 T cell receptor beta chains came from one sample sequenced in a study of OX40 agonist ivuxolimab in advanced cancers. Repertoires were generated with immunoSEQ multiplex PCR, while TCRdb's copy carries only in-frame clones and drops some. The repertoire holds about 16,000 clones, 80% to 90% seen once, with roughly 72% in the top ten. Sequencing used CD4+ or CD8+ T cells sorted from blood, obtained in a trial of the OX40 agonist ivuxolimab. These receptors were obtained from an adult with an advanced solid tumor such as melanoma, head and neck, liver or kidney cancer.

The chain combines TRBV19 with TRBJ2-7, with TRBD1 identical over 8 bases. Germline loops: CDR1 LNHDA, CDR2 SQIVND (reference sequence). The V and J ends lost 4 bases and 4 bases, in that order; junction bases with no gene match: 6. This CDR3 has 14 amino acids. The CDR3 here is CASSTTGGRYEQYF. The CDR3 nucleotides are TGTGCCAGTAGTACTACAGGGGGTAGGTACGAGCAGTACTTC. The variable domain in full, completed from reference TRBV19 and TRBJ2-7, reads DGGITQSPKYLFRKEGQNVTLSCEQNLNHDAMYWYRQDPGQGLRLIYYSQIVNDFQKGDIAEGYSVSREKKESFPLTVTSAQKNPTAFYLCASSTTGGRYEQYFGPGTRLTVT.

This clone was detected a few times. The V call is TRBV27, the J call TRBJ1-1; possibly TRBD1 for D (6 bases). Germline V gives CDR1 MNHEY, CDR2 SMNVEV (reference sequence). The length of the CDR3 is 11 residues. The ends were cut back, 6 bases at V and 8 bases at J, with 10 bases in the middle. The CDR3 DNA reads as TGTGCCAGCAGATACAGGGCAGAAGCTTTCTTT. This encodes CASRYRAEAFF.

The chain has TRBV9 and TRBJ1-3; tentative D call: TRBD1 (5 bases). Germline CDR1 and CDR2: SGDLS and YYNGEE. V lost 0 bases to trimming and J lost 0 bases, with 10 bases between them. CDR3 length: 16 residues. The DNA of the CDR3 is TGTGCCAGCAGCGTAGCCGACAGCTACTCTGGAAACACCATATATTTT. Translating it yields CASSVADSYSGNTIYF.

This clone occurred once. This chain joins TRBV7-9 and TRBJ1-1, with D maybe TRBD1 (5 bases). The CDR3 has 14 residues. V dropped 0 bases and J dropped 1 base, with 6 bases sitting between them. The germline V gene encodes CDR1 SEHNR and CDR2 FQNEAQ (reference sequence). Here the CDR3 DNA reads TGTGCCAGCAGCTTAGCGGGGGGGAACACTGAAGCTTTCTTT. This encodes CASSLAGGNTEAFF.

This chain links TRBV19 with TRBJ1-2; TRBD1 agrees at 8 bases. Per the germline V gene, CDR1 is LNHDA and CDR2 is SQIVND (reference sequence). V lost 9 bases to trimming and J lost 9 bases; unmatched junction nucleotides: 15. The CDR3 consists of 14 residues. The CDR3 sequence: CASTPGQEYGSYTF. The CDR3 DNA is TGTGCCAGCACTCCGGGACAGGAGTATGGAAGCTACACCTTC.

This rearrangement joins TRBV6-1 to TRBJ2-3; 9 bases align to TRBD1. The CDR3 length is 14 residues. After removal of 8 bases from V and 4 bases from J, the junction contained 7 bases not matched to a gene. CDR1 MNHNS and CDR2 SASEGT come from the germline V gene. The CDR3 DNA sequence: TGTGCCAGCTGCCCCCGACAGGGGGCAGATACGCAGTATTTT. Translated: CASCPRQGADTQYF.

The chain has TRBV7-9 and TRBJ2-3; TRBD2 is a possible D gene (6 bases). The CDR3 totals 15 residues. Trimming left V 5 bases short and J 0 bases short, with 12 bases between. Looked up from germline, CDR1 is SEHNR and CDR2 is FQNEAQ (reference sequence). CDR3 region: CASSRGTSSTDTQYF. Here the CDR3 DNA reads TGTGCCAGCAGCCGCGGGACTTCTAGCACAGATACGCAGTATTTT.

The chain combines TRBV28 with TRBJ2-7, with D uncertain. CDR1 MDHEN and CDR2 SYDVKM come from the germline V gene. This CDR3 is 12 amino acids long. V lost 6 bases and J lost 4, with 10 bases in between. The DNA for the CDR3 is TGTGCCAGCAGGGACCCCAGTTACGAGCAGTACTTC. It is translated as CASRDPSYEQYF.

The CDR3 loop reads CASSPGAGLTDTQYF. Here the CDR3 DNA reads TGTGCCAGCTCACCAGGGGCGGGACTGACAGATACGCAGTATTTT. V usage is TRBV18 and J usage is TRBJ2-3; the D gene is possibly TRBD2 (6 bases). The CDR3 extends over 15 amino acids. CDR1 and CDR2 from the germline V gene are KGHSH and LQKENI. With 2 bases removed from V and 3 bases from J, the gap between germline ends came to 12 bases.

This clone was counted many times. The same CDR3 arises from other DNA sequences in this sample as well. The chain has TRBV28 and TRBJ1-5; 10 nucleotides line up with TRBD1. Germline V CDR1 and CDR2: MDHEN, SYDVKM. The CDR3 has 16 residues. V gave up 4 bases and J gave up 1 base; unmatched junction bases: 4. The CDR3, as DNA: TGTGCCAGCAGTTCCTGGGACAGGGGAAGCAATCAGCCCCAGCATTTT. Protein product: CASSSWDRGSNQPQHF.

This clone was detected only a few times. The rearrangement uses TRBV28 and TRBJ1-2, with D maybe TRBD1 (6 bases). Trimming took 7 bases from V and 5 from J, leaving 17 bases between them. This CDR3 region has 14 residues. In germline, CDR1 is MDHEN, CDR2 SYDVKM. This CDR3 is CASTSSTGSYGYTF. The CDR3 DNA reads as TGTGCCAGCACCTCCAGTACAGGGTCATATGGCTACACCTTC.

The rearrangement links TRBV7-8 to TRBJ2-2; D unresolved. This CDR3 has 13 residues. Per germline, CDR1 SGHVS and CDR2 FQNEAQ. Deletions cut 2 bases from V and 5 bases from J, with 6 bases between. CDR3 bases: TGTGCCAGCAGCTTACAGAGTACCGGGGAGCTGTTTTTT. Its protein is CASSLQSTGELFF.

Here the CDR3 reads CASSGGLAGLFEQFF. In DNA form, the CDR3 reads TGTGCCAGCAGCGGGGGACTAGCGGGGCTCTTTGAGCAGTTCTTC. The chain combines TRBV9 with TRBJ2-1, with 13 bases matching TRBD2. The CDR3 is 15 amino acids. The germline V gene has CDR1 SGDLS and CDR2 YYNGEE. The junction had 6 bases not matched to a gene; V was cut back by 3 bases and J by 9 bases.

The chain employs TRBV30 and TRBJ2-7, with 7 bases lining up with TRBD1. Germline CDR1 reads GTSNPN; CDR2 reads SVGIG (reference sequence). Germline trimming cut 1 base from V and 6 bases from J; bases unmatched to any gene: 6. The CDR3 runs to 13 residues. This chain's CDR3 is CAWSGGQMGEQYF. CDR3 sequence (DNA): TGTGCCTGGAGTGGGGGACAGATGGGCGAGCAGTACTTC.

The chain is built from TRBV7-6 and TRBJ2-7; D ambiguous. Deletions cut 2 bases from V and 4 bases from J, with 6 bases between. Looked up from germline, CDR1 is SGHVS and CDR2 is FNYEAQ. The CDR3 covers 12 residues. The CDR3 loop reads CASSLNLYEQYF. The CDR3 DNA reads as TGTGCCAGCAGCTTAAATTTGTACGAGCAGTACTTC.

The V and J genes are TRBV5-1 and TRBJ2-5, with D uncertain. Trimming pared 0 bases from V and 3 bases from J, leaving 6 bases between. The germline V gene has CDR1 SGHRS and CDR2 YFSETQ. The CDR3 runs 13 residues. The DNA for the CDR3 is TGCGCCAGCAGCTTGGCCCCGGAAGAGACCCAGTACTTC. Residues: CASSLAPEETQYF.

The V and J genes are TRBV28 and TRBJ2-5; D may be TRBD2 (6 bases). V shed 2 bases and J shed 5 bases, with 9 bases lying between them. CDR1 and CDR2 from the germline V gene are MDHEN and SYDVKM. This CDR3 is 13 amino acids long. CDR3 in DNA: TGTGCCAGCAGTTTACGCGGGATGGAGACCCAGTACTTC. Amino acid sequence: CASSLRGMETQYF.

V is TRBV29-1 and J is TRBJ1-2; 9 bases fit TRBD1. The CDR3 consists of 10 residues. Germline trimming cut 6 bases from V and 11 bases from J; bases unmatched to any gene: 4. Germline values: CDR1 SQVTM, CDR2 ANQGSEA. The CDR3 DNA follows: TGCAGCGTAAGACAGGGGGAGTACACCTTC. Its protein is CSVRQGEYTF.

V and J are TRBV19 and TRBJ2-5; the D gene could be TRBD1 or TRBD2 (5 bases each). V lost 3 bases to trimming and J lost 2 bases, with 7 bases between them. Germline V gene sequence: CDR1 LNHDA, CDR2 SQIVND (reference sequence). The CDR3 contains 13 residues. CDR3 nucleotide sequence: TGTGCCAGTAGTATCTGGGGGCAAGAGACCCAGTACTTC. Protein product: CASSIWGQETQYF.

The CDR3: CASSPLAGSLNTGELFF. CDR3 nucleotide sequence: TGTGCCAGCAGCCCCTTAGCGGGAAGCTTGAACACCGGGGAGCTGTTTTTT. The rearrangement uses TRBV14 and TRBJ2-2; 8 positions match TRBD2. This CDR3 is built from 17 residues. CDR1 and CDR2 (germline): SGHDN, FVKESK. V dropped 4 bases and J dropped 1; count of bases not matched to a gene: 8.

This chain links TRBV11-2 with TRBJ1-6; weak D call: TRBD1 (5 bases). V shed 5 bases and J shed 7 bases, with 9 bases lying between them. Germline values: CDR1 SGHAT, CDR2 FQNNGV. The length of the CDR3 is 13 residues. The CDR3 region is CASSASGNSPLHF. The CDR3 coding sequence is TGTGCCAGCAGCGCCTCAGGGAATTCACCCCTCCACTTT.

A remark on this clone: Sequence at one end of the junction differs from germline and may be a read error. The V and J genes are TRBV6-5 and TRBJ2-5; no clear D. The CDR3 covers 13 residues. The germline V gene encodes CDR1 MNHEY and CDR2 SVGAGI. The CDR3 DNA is TGTGCCAGCAGTTATAGCAGTTCGTTAGTAAGACACTTC. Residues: CASSYSSSLVRHF.

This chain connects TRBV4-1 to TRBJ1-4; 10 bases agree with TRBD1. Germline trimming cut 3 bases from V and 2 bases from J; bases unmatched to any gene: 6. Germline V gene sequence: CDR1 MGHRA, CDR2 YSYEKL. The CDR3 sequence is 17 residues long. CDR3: CASSHPGQGRTNEKLFF. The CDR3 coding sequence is TGCGCCAGCAGCCACCCGGGACAGGGGAGGACTAATGAAAAACTGTTTTTT.

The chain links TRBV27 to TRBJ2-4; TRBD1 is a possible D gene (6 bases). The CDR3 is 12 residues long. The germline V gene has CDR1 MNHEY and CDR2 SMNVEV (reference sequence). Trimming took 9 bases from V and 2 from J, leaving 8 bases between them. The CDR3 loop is CASTGSKNIQYF. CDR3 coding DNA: TGTGCCAGTACAGGGTCCAAAAACATTCAGTACTTC.

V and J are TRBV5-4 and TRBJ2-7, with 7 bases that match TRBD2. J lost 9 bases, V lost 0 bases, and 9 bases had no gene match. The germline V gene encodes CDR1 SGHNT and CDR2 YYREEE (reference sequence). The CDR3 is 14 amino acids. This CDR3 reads CASSLAVSGEGQYF. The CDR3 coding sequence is TGTGCCAGCAGCTTGGCCGTCAGCGGGGAGGGGCAGTACTTC.

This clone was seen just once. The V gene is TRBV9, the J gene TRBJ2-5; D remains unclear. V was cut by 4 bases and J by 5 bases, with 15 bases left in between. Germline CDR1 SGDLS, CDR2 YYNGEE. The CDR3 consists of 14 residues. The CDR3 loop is CASSPYWAAETQYF. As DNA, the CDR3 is TGTGCCAGCAGCCCCTATTGGGCGGCGGAGACCCAGTACTTC.

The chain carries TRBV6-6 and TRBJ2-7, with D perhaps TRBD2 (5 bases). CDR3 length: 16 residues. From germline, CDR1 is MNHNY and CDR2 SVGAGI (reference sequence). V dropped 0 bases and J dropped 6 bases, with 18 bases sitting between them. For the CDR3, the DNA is TGTGCCAGCAGTTACTCGGCTTGGCGGGTTCTGCCCGAGCAGTACTTC. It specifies CASSYSAWRVLPEQYF.